A selection of T cell receptor beta chains follows, all from one sample in a study of T cell responses to AZD1222 COVID-19 vaccine. Measured with immunoSEQ multiplex PCR; TCRdb has only the in-frame clones, and not every one. Among 85,000 or so clones listed, about 86% were seen once. The specimen was peripheral blood, collected 28 days after the second AZD1222 dose. Receptors originate from an adult who received the AZD1222 COVID-19 vaccine. CDR3s include the opening cysteine and the closing phenylalanine or tryptophan. D genes are given only for firm matches. A clone size is listed for some rows: how often the clone was seen (once, few, many), or a class if it is expanded.

TGCGCCAGCAGCCAAGGTCTCGGCACACTGAACACTGAAGCTTTCTTT,CASSQGLGTLNTEAFF,TRBV4-1,few,TRBJ1-1,-
TGCGCCAGCAGCCCGGGACAGCTCTCCTACAATGAGCAGTTCTTC,CASSPGQLSYNEQFF,TRBV5-1,-,TRBJ2-1,TRBD1
TGTGCCAGTAGGATTAGCGGGGGCTACTACAATGAGCAGTTCTTC,CASRISGGYYNEQFF,TRBV3-1/TRBV3-2,-,TRBJ2-1,TRBD2
TGTGCCACCAGTGACGGACCGAACACCGGGGAGCTGTTTTTT,CATSDGPNTGELFF,TRBV24-1,-,TRBJ2-2,-
TGTGCCAGCACCGGTCGGGGATCCTACAATGAGCAGTTCTTC,CASTGRGSYNEQFF,TRBV28,-,TRBJ2-1,-
TGTGCCAGCAGCTCTCAGCTTAGCGGGACTGAAGCTTTCTTT,CASSSQLSGTEAFF,TRBV5-4,-,TRBJ1-1,-
TGTGCCAGCAGCCCCGACTGGGCCCGGTTGGCCCAGCATTTT,CASSPDWARLAQHF,TRBV27,once,TRBJ1-5,-
TGTGCCAGCAGTGGGACAGGGGTAAAAGGCTACACCTTC,CASSGTGVKGYTF,TRBV28,-,TRBJ1-2,TRBD1
TGTGCCAGCAGTGAACCACAGGGAAGCAATGAGCAGTTCTTC,CASSEPQGSNEQFF,TRBV28,once,TRBJ2-1,-
TGTGCCAGCAGCTGGGGGGACAGGGGGCGCTGGGAAGCTTTCTTT,CASSWGDRGRWEAFF,TRBV5-5,-,TRBJ1-1,TRBD1
TGTGCCAGCCGAAACGAGGAGCTGTTTTTT,CASRNEELFF,TRBV7-8,-,TRBJ2-2,-
TGTGCCAGCAGCTTAGCGTTCGGGGCAGATACGCAGTATTTT,CASSLAFGADTQYF,TRBV7-2,-,TRBJ2-3,-
TGTGCCAGCAGGGATGTGACTAGCGCGGTAGATACGCAGTATTTT,CASRDVTSAVDTQYF,TRBV4-2,-,TRBJ2-3,TRBD2
TGTGCCAGCAGTGAAGCGCGACAGGGGGGTGAGCAGTTCTTC,CASSEARQGGEQFF,TRBV2,-,TRBJ2-1,TRBD1
TGTGCCAGCAGCCAGAACGGGGTTGGCAATCAGCCCCAGCATTTT,CASSQNGVGNQPQHF,TRBV7-9,-,TRBJ1-5,-
TGTGCCAGCAGTTTATCCCCACCCGCGGGGCAGTACTTC,CASSLSPPAGQYF,TRBV12-3/TRBV12-4,-,TRBJ2-7,-
TGTGCCAGCAGTTACTCGGCTAGCGGCACAGATACGCAGTATTTT,CASSYSASGTDTQYF,TRBV6-6,once,TRBJ2-3,-
TGTGCCAGCAGCCCGGGGGGGCTAGCGGGAGGTTACGAGCAGTACTTC,CASSPGGLAGGYEQYF,TRBV7-8,-,TRBJ2-7,TRBD2
TGTGCCAGCAGTGACAGGGTAGGAAGCAATCAGCCCCAGCATTTT,CASSDRVGSNQPQHF,TRBV2,-,TRBJ1-5,-